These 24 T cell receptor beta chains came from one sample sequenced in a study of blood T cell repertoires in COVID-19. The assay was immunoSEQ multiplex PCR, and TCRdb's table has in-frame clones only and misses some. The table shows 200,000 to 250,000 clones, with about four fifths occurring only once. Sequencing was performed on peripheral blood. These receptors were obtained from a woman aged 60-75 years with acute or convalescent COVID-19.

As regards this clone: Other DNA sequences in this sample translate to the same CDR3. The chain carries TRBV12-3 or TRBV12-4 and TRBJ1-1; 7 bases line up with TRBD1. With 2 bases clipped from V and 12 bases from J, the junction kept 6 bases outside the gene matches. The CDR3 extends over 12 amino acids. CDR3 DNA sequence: TGTGCCAGCAGTTTAATTGGGACAGAGACTTTCTTT. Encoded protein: CASSLIGTETFF.

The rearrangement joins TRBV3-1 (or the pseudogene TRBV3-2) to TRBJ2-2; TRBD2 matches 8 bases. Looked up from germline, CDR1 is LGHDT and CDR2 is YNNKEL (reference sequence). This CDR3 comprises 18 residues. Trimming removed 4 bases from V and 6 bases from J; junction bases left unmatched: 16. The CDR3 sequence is CASSLRSGGRWGPGELFF. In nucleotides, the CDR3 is TGTGCCAGCAGCCTACGATCGGGGGGGCGCTGGGGACCCGGGGAGCTGTTTTTT.

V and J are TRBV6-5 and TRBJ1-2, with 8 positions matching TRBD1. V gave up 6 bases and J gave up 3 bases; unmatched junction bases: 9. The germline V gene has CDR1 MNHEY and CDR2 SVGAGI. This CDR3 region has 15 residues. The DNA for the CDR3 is TGTGCCAGCAGACCTGGACAGGGACGATACTATGGCTACACCTTC. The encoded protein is CASRPGQGRYYGYTF.

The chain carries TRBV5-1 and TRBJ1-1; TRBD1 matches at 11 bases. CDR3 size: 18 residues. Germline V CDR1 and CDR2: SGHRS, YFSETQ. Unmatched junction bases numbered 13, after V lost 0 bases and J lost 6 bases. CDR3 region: CASSLAISDRGRGAEAFF. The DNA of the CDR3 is TGCGCCAGCAGCTTGGCCATCTCGGACAGGGGGCGAGGAGCTGAAGCTTTCTTT. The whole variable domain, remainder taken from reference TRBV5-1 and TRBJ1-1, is KAGVTQTPRYLIKTRGQQVTLSCSPISGHRSVSWYQQTPGQGLQFLFEYFSETQRNKGNFPGRFSGRQFSNSRSEMNVSTLELGDSALYLCASSLAISDRGRGAEAFFGQGTRLTVV.

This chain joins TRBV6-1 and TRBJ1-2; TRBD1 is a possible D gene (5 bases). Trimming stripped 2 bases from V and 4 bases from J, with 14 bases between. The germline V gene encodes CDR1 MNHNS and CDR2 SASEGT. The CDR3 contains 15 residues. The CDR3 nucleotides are TGTGCCAGCAGTGAATACCGGGGGGGACCCTATGGCTACACCTTC. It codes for CASSEYRGGPYGYTF.

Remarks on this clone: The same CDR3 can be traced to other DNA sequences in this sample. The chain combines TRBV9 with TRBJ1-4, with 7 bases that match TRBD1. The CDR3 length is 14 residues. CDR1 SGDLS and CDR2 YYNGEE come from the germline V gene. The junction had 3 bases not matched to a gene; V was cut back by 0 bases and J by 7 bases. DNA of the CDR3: TGTGCCAGCAGCGTAGGGCAGGGGGGTGAAAAACTGTTTTTT. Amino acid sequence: CASSVGQGGEKLFF.

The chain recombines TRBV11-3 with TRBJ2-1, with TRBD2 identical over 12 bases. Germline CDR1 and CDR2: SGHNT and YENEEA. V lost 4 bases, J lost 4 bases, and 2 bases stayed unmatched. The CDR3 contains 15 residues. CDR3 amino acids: CASSSGTSGYNEQFF. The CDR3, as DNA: TGTGCCAGCAGCTCCGGGACTAGCGGGTACAATGAGCAGTTCTTC.

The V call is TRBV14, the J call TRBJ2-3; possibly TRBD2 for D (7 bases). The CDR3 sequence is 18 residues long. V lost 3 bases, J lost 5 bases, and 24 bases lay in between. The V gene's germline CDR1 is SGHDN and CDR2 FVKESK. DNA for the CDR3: TGTGCCAGCAGCCAGAGGGGACACGCACGGGGGACTATAGATACGCAGTATTTT. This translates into CASSQRGHARGTIDTQYF.

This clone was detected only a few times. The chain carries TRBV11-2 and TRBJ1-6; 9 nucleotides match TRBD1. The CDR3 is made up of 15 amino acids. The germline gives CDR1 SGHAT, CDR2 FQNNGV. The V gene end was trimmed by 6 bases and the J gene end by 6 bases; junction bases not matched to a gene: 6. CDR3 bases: TGTGCCAGCAGTTACAGGGGGCGCGGTAATTCACCCCTCCACTTT. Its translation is CASSYRGRGNSPLHF. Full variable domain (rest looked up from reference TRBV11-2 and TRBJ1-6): EAGVAQSPRYKIIEKRQSVAFWCNPISGHATLYWYQQILGQGPKLLIQFQNNGVVDDSQLPKDRFSAERLKGVDSTLKIQPAKLEDSAVYLCASSYRGRGNSPLHFGNGTRLTVT.

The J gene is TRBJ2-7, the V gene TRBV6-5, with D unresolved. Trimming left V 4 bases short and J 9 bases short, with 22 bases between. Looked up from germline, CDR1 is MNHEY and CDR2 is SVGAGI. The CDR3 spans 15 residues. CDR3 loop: CASSSTTATQNVQYF. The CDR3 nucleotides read TGTGCCAGCAGTTCCACTACCGCGACCCAGAATGTGCAGTACTTC.

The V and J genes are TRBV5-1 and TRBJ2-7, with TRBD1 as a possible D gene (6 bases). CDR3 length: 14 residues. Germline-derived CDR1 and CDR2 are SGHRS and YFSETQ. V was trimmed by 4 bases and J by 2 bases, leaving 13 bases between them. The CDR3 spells CASSPSQGPYEQYF. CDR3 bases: TGCGCCAGCAGCCCCTCCCAGGGGCCCTACGAGCAGTACTTC.

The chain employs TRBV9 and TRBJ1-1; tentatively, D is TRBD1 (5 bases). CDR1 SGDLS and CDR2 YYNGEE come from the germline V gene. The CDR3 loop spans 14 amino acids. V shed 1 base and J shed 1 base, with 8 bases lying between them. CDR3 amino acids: CASSVTGQNTEAFF. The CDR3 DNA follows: TGTGCCAGCAGCGTAACAGGTCAGAACACTGAAGCTTTCTTT.

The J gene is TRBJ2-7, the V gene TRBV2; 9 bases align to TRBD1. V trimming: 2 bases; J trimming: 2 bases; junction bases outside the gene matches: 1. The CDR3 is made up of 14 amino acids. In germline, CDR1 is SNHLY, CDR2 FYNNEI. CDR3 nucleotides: TGTGCCAGCAGTGAAAGGACAGGGGCCTACGAGCAGTACTTC. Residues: CASSERTGAYEQYF.

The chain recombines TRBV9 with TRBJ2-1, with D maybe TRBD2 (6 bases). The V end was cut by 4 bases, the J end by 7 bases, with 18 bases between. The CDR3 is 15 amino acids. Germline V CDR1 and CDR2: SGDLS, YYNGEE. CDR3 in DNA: TGTGCCAGCAGCCCTGGGACTTTGGGCCAGAATGAGCAGTTCTTC. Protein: CASSPGTLGQNEQFF.

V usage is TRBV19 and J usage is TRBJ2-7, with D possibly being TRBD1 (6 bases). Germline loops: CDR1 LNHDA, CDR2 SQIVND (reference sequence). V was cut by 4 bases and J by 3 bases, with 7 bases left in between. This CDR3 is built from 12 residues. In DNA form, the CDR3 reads TGTGCCAGTAGTAAGGGGGACTACGAGCAGTACTTC. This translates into CASSKGDYEQYF.

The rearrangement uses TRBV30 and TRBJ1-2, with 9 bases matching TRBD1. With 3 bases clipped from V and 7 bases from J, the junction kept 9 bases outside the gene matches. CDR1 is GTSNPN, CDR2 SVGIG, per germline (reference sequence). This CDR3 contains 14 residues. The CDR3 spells CAWRHSQGARGYTF. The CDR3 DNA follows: TGTGCCTGGAGACATTCACAGGGGGCGCGTGGCTACACCTTC.

The CDR3 region has the DNA TGCGCCAGCAGCCAAGGGCGGGCCCCGTCCACCGGGGAGCTGTTTTTT. Amino acids: CASSQGRAPSTGELFF. V gene TRBV4-1 combines with J gene TRBJ2-2; maybe TRBD2 (5 bases). Germline values: CDR1 MGHRA, CDR2 YSYEKL. Trimming cost V 1 base and J 4 bases, with 13 bases left between them. The length of the CDR3 is 16 residues.

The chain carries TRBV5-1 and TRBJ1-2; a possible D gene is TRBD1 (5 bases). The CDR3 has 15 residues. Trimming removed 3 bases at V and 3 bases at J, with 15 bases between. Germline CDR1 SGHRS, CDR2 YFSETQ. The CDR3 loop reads CASSSSGGVHYGYTF. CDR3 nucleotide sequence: TGCGCCAGCAGCTCGTCGGGAGGGGTGCACTATGGCTACACCTTC.

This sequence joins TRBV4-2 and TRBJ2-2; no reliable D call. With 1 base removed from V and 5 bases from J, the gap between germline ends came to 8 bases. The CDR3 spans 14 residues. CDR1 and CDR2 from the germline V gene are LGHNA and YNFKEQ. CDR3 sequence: CASSQARRTGELFF. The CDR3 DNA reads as TGTGCCAGCAGCCAAGCCCGCAGAACCGGGGAGCTGTTTTTT.

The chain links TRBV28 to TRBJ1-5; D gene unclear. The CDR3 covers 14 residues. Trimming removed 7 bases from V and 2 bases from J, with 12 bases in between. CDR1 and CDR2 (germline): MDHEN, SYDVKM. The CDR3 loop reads CASKLAGRNQPQHF. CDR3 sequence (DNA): TGTGCCAGCAAACTAGCAGGACGCAATCAGCCCCAGCATTTT.

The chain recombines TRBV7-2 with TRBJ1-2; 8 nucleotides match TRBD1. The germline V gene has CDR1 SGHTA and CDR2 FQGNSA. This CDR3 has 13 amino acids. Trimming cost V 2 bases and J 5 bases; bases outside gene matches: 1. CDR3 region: CASSLQGAYGYTF. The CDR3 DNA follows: TGTGCCAGCAGCTTACAGGGGGCGTATGGCTACACCTTC.

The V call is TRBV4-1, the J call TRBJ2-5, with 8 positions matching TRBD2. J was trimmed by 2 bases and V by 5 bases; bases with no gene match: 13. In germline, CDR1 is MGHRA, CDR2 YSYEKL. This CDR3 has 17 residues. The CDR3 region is CASSTPSGQGQQETQYF. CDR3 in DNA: TGCGCCAGCAGCACACCTAGCGGGCAGGGGCAACAAGAGACCCAGTACTTC.

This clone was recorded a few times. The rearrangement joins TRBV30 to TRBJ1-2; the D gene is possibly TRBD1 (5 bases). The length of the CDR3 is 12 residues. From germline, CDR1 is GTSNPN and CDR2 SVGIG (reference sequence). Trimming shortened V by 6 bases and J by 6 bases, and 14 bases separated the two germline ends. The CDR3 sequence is CACRPPGDGYTF. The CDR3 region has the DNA TGTGCCTGCCGACCACCGGGGGATGGCTACACCTTC. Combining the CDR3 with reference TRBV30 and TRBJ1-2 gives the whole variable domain SQTIHQWPATLVQPVGSPLSLECTVEGTSNPNLYWYRQAAGRGLQLLFYSVGIGQISSEVPQNLSASRPQDRQFILSSKKLLLSDSGFYLCACRPPGDGYTFGSGTRLTVV.

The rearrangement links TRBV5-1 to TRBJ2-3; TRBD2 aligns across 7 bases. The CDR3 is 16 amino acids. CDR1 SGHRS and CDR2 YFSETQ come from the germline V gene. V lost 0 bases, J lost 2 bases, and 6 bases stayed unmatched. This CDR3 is CASSLASGGVTDTQYF. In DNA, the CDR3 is TGCGCCAGCAGCTTGGCTTCGGGGGGAGTCACAGATACGCAGTATTTT.